The 21 T cell receptor beta chains in this list originate from one sample, sequenced in a study of blood T cells in healthy people across ages. A second PCR, run for about 7 to 11 cycles, used a sample-barcoded 5' primer plus a J-beta primer mix. Using its own MiXCR run on the 5' RACE reads, TCRdb lists one record per CDR3 protein. Here the sample spans 910,000 or so distinct CDR3 sequences, 51% being singletons. Sequencing input: blood. Every receptor here comes from a woman aged 55-69 years in good health.

The V gene is TRBV20-1, the J gene TRBJ2-5; 12 bases are shared with TRBD2. The CDR3 extends over 17 amino acids. V trimming: 7 bases; J trimming: 4 bases; junction bases outside the gene matches: 16. Per germline, CDR1 DFQATT and CDR2 SNEGSKA (reference sequence). CDR3 in DNA: TGCAGTGGCCACCTTGGACTAGCGGGATGGGCCCCAGAGACCCAGTACTTC. Translating it yields CSGHLGLAGWAPETQYF.

Regarding this clonotype: A junction boundary mismatches the germline segment, possibly from a read error. The genes are TRBV14 and TRBJ1-4, with D uncertain. The CDR3 loop spans 16 amino acids. CDR1 is SGHDN and CDR2 is FVKESK in the germline V gene. This CDR3 reads CASSQGLGRSNEKLFF. The CDR3 DNA reads as TGTGCCAGCAGCCAAGGCCTGGGCAGGTCTAATGAGAAACTGTTTTTT.

The V gene is TRBV28, the J gene TRBJ2-3; D may be TRBD2 (6 bases). The V gene lost 7 bases and the J gene lost 2 bases, with 25 bases spanning the gap. The length of the CDR3 is 18 residues. Germline CDR1 is MDHEN and CDR2 is SYDVKM. The CDR3 sequence is CASIPRPLAWFPTDTQYF. The DNA of the CDR3 is TGTGCCAGCATACCCCGCCCCCTAGCGTGGTTCCCCACAGATACGCAGTATTTT.

The J gene is TRBJ2-3, the V gene TRBV15; unclear D gene. The CDR3 spans 13 residues. The germline V gene has CDR1 LNHNV and CDR2 YYDKDF (reference sequence). Trimming took off 0 bases at V and 9 bases at J, with 10 bases between the two ends. This chain's CDR3 is CATSRDSKRTQYF. CDR3 coding DNA: TGTGCCACCAGCAGAGATTCCAAGCGCACGCAGTATTTT.

The chain has TRBV7-9 and TRBJ2-1; D might be TRBD1 (6 bases). Judging by the DNA end, TRBJ2-7 fits better; the J call may be wrong. This CDR3 contains 15 residues. The V gene's germline CDR1 is SEHNR and CDR2 FQNEAQ (reference sequence). CDR3 residues: CASSHREGSYNEQYF. The CDR3 DNA reads as TGTGCCAGCAGCCACAGGGAAGGTTCCTACAATGAGCAGTACTTC.

The J gene is TRBJ2-3, the V gene TRBV29-1; D unclear. This CDR3 is 13 amino acids long. V lost 6 bases, J lost 2 bases, and 12 bases lay in between. CDR1 is SQVTM and CDR2 is ANQGSEA in the germline V gene. The CDR3 coding sequence is TGCAGCGTCTCCACTCCGTTCACAGATACGCAGTATTTT. It encodes CSVSTPFTDTQYF.

A word on this clonotype: At one end the junction does not follow the germline gene, possibly because of a read error. The chain couples TRBV4-1 to TRBJ2-4; TRBD1 matches 8 bases. TRBJ2-7 matches the DNA end more closely, so the J call is doubtful. The CDR3 runs to 15 residues. The V gene's germline CDR1 is MGHRA and CDR2 YSYEKL. This CDR3 is CARSQAHGQGYEQYF. The DNA of the CDR3 is TGCGCCCGCAGCCAAGCACATGGACAGGGTTACGAGCAGTACTTC.

J is TRBJ2-6 and V is TRBV20-1; D is unresolved. V was trimmed by 0 bases and J by 0 bases, leaving 12 bases between them. CDR1 and CDR2 (germline): DFQATT, SNEGSKA (reference sequence). The CDR3 extends over 17 amino acids. This CDR3 is CSARDSRGYSGANVLTF. CDR3 in DNA: TGCAGTGCTAGAGATAGTCGCGGATACTCTGGGGCCAACGTCCTGACTTTC.

This rearrangement joins TRBV18 to TRBJ2-3; 8 nucleotides match TRBD2. The CDR3 sequence is 12 residues long. The V gene's germline CDR1 is KGHSH and CDR2 LQKENI. The ends lost 8 bases at V and 5 bases at J; junction bases unmatched: 3. Here the CDR3 reads CASATSGDTQYF. The CDR3, as DNA: TGTGCCAGCGCAACTAGCGGAGATACGCAGTATTTT.

This clonotype occurred a few times. The rearrangement links TRBV4-3 to TRBJ1-2; no definite D call. V dropped 0 bases and J dropped 5 bases, with 16 bases sitting between them. The length of the CDR3 is 16 residues. Germline loops: CDR1 LGHNA, CDR2 YSLEER. CDR3 protein: CASSQEGRQQAYGYTF. In nucleotides, the CDR3 is TGCGCCAGCAGCCAAGAAGGGAGGCAGCAGGCTTATGGCTACACCTTC.

This clonotype was seen only a few times. This chain connects TRBV6-6 to TRBJ2-7; D gene unclear. The CDR3 totals 14 residues. Germline CDR1 reads MNHNY; CDR2 reads SVGAGI (reference sequence). Between the trimmed V and J ends, which lost 0 bases and 3 bases, there was a span of 9 bases. CDR3 residues: CASSYSEHVYEQYF. The CDR3 coding sequence is TGTGCCAGCAGTTACTCCGAACACGTCTACGAGCAGTACTTC.

This clonotype has only a few counts. DNA for the CDR3: TGTGCCAGCAGCAGCGGGACTAGCGGGAGCCCAAAGCAGTTCTTC. It is translated as CASSSGTSGSPKQFF. The chain employs TRBV6-6 and TRBJ2-1; 14 nucleotides line up with TRBD2. In germline, CDR1 is MNHNY, CDR2 SVGAGI (reference sequence). V lost 6 bases to trimming and J lost 11 bases; unmatched junction nucleotides: 9. CDR3 length: 15 amino acids.

In this sample, this clonotype turned up a few times. The CDR3 sequence: CASSVRTGGLNSEQYF. Written as DNA, the CDR3 is TGCGCCAGCAGCGTTAGGACAGGGGGCTTAAATTCCGAGCAGTACTTC. V and J are TRBV5-1 and TRBJ2-7; 11 nucleotides line up with TRBD1. The CDR3 length is 16 residues. Trimming took 4 bases from V and 6 from J; bases not matched to a gene: 12. The germline V gene has CDR1 SGHRS and CDR2 YFSETQ.

This rearrangement joins TRBV7-9 to TRBJ2-1; D ambiguous. V gave up 10 bases and J gave up 7 bases, with 20 bases separating them. The germline V gene has CDR1 SEHNR and CDR2 FQNEAQ (reference sequence). The CDR3 contains 14 residues. CDR3 bases: TGTGCCACCCTCCCAGGAGACTGGGTGAATGAGCAGTTCTTC. Translation: CATLPGDWVNEQFF. Filled out from reference TRBV7-9 and TRBJ2-1, the complete variable domain reads DTGVSQNPRHKITKRGQNVTFRCDPISEHNRLYWYRQTLGQGPEFLTYFQNEAQLEKSRLLSDRFSAERPKGSFSTLEIQRTEQGDSAMYLCATLPGDWVNEQFFGPGTRLTVL.

The V call is TRBV5-1, the J call TRBJ2-5; 12 positions match TRBD2. The J call may be wrong; the DNA end is better matched by TRBJ2-7. The CDR3 length is 16 residues. CDR1 is SGHRS and CDR2 is YFSETQ in the germline V gene. The CDR3 coding sequence is TGCGCCAGCAGCTTGAGGACTAGCGGGATATCGGGCGAGCAGTACTTC. As protein: CASSLRTSGISGEQYF.

J is TRBJ2-7 and V is TRBV7-2; 11 nucleotides match TRBD2. This CDR3 region has 15 residues. V was clipped by 3 bases and J by 3 bases; unmatched bases: 4. Germline CDR1 is SGHTA and CDR2 is FQGNSA. The CDR3 DNA follows: TGTGCCAGCAGCTTTGGACTAGCGGGTTACTACGAGCAGTACTTC. It translates to CASSFGLAGYYEQYF.

The chain couples TRBV28 to TRBJ2-1; 8 nucleotides match TRBD2. Germline CDR1 reads MDHEN; CDR2 reads SYDVKM. The CDR3 extends over 15 amino acids. V was clipped by 3 bases and J by 9 bases; unmatched bases: 10. CDR3 DNA: TGTGCCAGCAGTTTGGCCAGCGGGAGTTTCGGTGAGCAGTTCTTC. As protein: CASSLASGSFGEQFF.

V usage is TRBV7-6 and J usage is TRBJ2-5, with D hard to call. V was shortened by 5 bases and J by 2 bases, with 9 bases between the two germline ends. CDR1 is SGHVS, CDR2 FNYEAQ, per germline. There are 13 residues in the CDR3. As DNA, the CDR3 is TGTGCCAGCAGCAGATCACAGCAAGAGACCCAGTACTTC. Protein sequence: CASSRSQQETQYF.

The chain has TRBV7-2 and TRBJ2-5; D is unresolved. Between the trimmed V and J ends, which lost 0 bases and 5 bases, there was a span of 10 bases. CDR3 length equals 14 residues. The V gene's germline CDR1 is SGHTA and CDR2 FQGNSA. In nucleotides, the CDR3 is TGTGCCAGCAGCTTAGCCATAGTCGGGGAGACCCAGTACTTC. Residues: CASSLAIVGETQYF.

The CDR3 DNA reads as TGCAGTGCTATCCCGGGACAGGGACATCAGCCCCAGCATTTT. As protein: CSAIPGQGHQPQHF. V is TRBV20-1 and J is TRBJ1-5; 9 nucleotides agree with TRBD1. Germline CDR1 reads DFQATT; CDR2 reads SNEGSKA (reference sequence). Germline trimming cut 4 bases from V and 5 bases from J; bases unmatched to any gene: 6. The CDR3 sequence is 14 residues long.

The chain is built from TRBV4-1 and TRBJ2-5; 7 bases line up with TRBD2. Germline-derived CDR1 and CDR2 are MGHRA and YSYEKL. There are 16 residues in the CDR3. V was pared by 1 base and J by 4 bases, with 9 bases of the junction left unmatched. As DNA, the CDR3 is TGCGCCAGCAGCCAAGGACTAGCACTTGAGGCAGAGACCCAGTACTTC. Protein sequence: CASSQGLALEAETQYF.